Ten or more counts support the clone carrying this TCR beta chain. Its antigen is currently unknown. These data originate in a study of blood T cells in healthy people across ages. Primers used in a second PCR of about 6 to 11 cycles were a sample-barcoded 5' primer and a J-beta primer mix. Each CDR3 protein is one row after TCRdb ran MiXCR on the 5' RACE reads. The data show hundreds of thousands of distinct CDR3 sequences, about 28% seen once. The study's findings and limits: Aged donors had fewer naive CD4+ cells and lower diversity than long-lived donors. Diversity estimates from one million T cells were considered underestimates. While age rose, TCR beta diversity per million T cells dropped in a roughly linear way. TCR beta diversity was tightly associated with the proportion of naive T cells.

This CDR3 spans 15 amino acids. CDR1 LGHNA and CDR2 YSLEER come from the germline V gene. V dropped 1 base and J dropped 3; count of bases not matched to a gene: 3. Sequencing was done on a sample of blood. This TCR was recovered from an elderly woman in good health. The chain joins TRBV4-3 to TRBJ2-3; 8 bases are a match to TRBD1. CDR3 coding DNA: TGCGCCAGCAGCCAAGGACAGGGGAGAACAGATACGCAGTATTTT. Translation gives CASSQGQGRTDTQYF.